The 25 T cell receptor beta chains given below trace back to one sample, sequenced in a study of blood T cell repertoires in COVID-19. Sequenced by immunoSEQ multiplex PCR; TCRdb stores in-frame clones only, minus some. The table records about 150,000 clones, around 84% of them present only once. Sequenced material: PBMCs or T cells enriched from blood (not recorded which). Every receptor here comes from a woman aged 45-59 years who had recovered from COVID-19.

The chain carries TRBV27 and TRBJ2-1, with 10 bases identical to TRBD1. The CDR3 is 19 amino acids. Germline V gene data show CDR1 as MNHEY and CDR2 as SMNVEV (reference sequence). J was trimmed by 4 bases and V by 5 bases; bases with no gene match: 17. CDR3 DNA sequence: TGTGCCAGCAGTGGGGACAGGGGTGGTGCAGGTGCCAGGTACAATGAGCAGTTCTTC. This translates into CASSGDRGGAGARYNEQFF.

The chain links TRBV7-2 to TRBJ2-2; TRBD2 agrees at 8 bases. The CDR3 totals 15 residues. J was trimmed by 3 bases and V by 6 bases; bases with no gene match: 6. Germline V gene data show CDR1 as SGHTA and CDR2 as FQGNSA. In DNA form, the CDR3 reads TGTGCCAGCAGGTCCCGGCGGGGGGACACCGGGGAGCTGTTTTTT. It yields the protein CASRSRRGDTGELFF.

The chain links TRBV4-3 to TRBJ2-1; 13 positions match TRBD2. There are 17 residues in the CDR3. Trimming at V came to 1 base and at J to 6 bases, leaving 6 bases not matched to a gene. Per germline, CDR1 LGHNA and CDR2 YSLEER. This CDR3 reads CASSQGPRLAGGNEQFF. The CDR3 region has the DNA TGCGCCAGCAGCCAAGGTCCCCGACTAGCGGGGGGCAATGAGCAGTTCTTC.

The chain joins TRBV7-9 to TRBJ2-3; 7 positions agree with TRBD1. The CDR3 runs 16 residues. Germline loops: CDR1 SEHNR, CDR2 FQNEAQ (reference sequence). The ends lost 5 bases at V and 1 base at J; junction bases unmatched: 9. This chain's CDR3 is CASSPLTGQRTDTQYF. The CDR3 nucleotides read TGTGCCAGCAGCCCACTAACGGGACAGCGCACAGATACGCAGTATTTT.

The gene calls are TRBV5-1 and TRBJ1-3; 7 positions agree with TRBD1. Trimming cost V 0 bases and J 6 bases; bases outside gene matches: 3. There are 14 residues in the CDR3. Per germline, CDR1 SGHRS and CDR2 YFSETQ. The DNA of the CDR3 is TGCGCCAGCAGCTTGGAAGGGGGCAAAAACACCATATATTTT. Its protein is CASSLEGGKNTIYF.

This chain connects TRBV6-1 to TRBJ1-5, with TRBD1 identical over 8 bases. The CDR3 is 14 amino acids. Germline V gene lookup returns CDR1 MNHNS and CDR2 SASEGT. V trimming: 1 base; J trimming: 6 bases; junction bases outside the gene matches: 2. CDR3 DNA: TGTGCCAGCAGTGAAGGGCAGGGGGCTCAGCCCCAGCATTTT. Its protein is CASSEGQGAQPQHF.

J is TRBJ2-1 and V is TRBV7-2; 10 bases match TRBD2. Germline values: CDR1 SGHTA, CDR2 FQGNSA. The V segment lost 2 bases and the J segment 2 bases; nucleotides outside the gene matches: 3. There are 16 residues in the CDR3. CDR3 sequence reads: CASSLITSGAYNEQFF. CDR3 nucleotide sequence: TGTGCCAGCAGCTTAATAACTAGCGGGGCCTACAATGAGCAGTTCTTC.

This clone has a handful of counts. This chain links TRBV6-6 with TRBJ2-1, with D maybe TRBD2 (5 bases). The CDR3 is 13 amino acids. Trimming cost V 7 bases and J 7 bases, with 14 bases left between them. From germline, CDR1 is MNHNY and CDR2 SVGAGI (reference sequence). CDR3 coding DNA: TGTGCCAGCACCTCCGGACGGGGAAATGAGCAGTTCTTC. It translates to CASTSGRGNEQFF.

The gene calls are TRBV24-1 and TRBJ1-4; no reliable D call. The germline V gene encodes CDR1 KGHDR and CDR2 SFDVKD. Trimming pared 12 bases from V and 0 bases from J, leaving 31 bases between. CDR3 size: 20 residues. The CDR3 DNA sequence: TGTGCCTTCGCGGAGGGCCCCATTCGCTCTAGGATGTCAACTAATGAAAAACTGTTTTTT. Translated, it gives CAFAEGPIRSRMSTNEKLFF.

V usage is TRBV28 and J usage is TRBJ2-7, with a possible D match to TRBD2 (5 bases). Germline CDR1 MDHEN, CDR2 SYDVKM. Trimming removed 5 bases from V and 7 bases from J, with 9 bases in between. This CDR3 spans 11 amino acids. CDR3: CASSPRGEQYF. The CDR3 DNA reads TGTGCCAGCAGTCCGCGAGGGGAGCAGTACTTC.

The chain has TRBV9 and TRBJ2-1, with 8 bases fitting TRBD2. The germline V gene has CDR1 SGDLS and CDR2 YYNGEE. The V segment lost 5 bases and the J segment 2 bases; nucleotides outside the gene matches: 12. This CDR3 spans 17 amino acids. The chain's CDR3 is CASSRRGAGVAYNEQFF. The CDR3 coding sequence is TGTGCCAGCAGTCGCCGGGGAGCGGGAGTGGCCTACAATGAGCAGTTCTTC.

Written as DNA, the CDR3 is TGTGCCAGCAGCTTAGGGGAGACAGGGGGTCCTATAAGCAATCAGCCCCAGCATTTT. It codes for CASSLGETGGPISNQPQHF. The chain recombines TRBV7-8 with TRBJ1-5; 9 nucleotides match TRBD1. The CDR3 sequence is 19 residues long. CDR1 and CDR2 (germline): SGHVS, FQNEAQ. Trimming took 1 base from V and 1 from J; bases not matched to a gene: 11.

The chain carries TRBV6-5 and TRBJ1-2; D gene unclear. This CDR3 is 13 amino acids long. Germline V gene lookup returns CDR1 MNHEY and CDR2 SVGAGI. V shed 0 bases and J shed 4 bases, with 6 bases lying between them. DNA for the CDR3: TGTGCCAGCAGTTACTCTGCCAGCTATGGCTACACCTTC. Amino acid sequence: CASSYSASYGYTF.

V gene TRBV7-9 combines with J gene TRBJ1-6; D is uncertain. The CDR3 is 14 amino acids. V shed 2 bases and J shed 7 bases, with 9 bases lying between them. The V gene's germline CDR1 is SEHNR and CDR2 FQNEAQ (reference sequence). Here the CDR3 DNA reads TGTGCCAGCAGCTTAATGCAGGCGAATTCACCCCTCCACTTT. Its protein is CASSLMQANSPLHF.

The rearrangement uses TRBV6-1 and TRBJ1-5; D unresolved. Trimming took 1 base from V and 6 from J, leaving 13 bases between them. The CDR3 has 15 residues. Germline CDR1 reads MNHNS; CDR2 reads SASEGT. The CDR3 nucleotides are TGTGCCAGCAGTGAAGGAAGAGCGGGAGGTCAGCCCCAGCATTTT. Protein product: CASSEGRAGGQPQHF.

The chain carries TRBV6-1 and TRBJ2-7; 7 bases align to TRBD2. CDR1 MNHNS and CDR2 SASEGT come from the germline V gene. The J segment lost 6 bases and the V segment lost 0 bases, leaving 8 bases of the junction unmatched. The CDR3 has 15 amino acids. This CDR3 reads CASSEAQGGRAEQYF. The CDR3 DNA sequence: TGTGCCAGCAGTGAAGCGCAAGGCGGGAGAGCCGAGCAGTACTTC.

This clone was counted between two and nine times. The chain links TRBV5-4 to TRBJ1-5; TRBD1 is a possible D gene (6 bases). Trimming cost V 2 bases and J 1 base, with 10 bases left between them. Germline assignment: CDR1 SGHNT and CDR2 YYREEE (reference sequence). CDR3 length: 15 residues. CDR3 sequence (DNA): TGTGCCAGCAGCTTTTCAGGGGAAAGCAATCAGCCCCAGCATTTT. Encoded protein: CASSFSGESNQPQHF. The variable domain in full, completed from reference TRBV5-4 and TRBJ1-5, reads ETGVTQSPTHLIKTRGQQVTLRCSSQSGHNTVSWYQQALGQGPQFIFQYYREEENGRGNFPPRFSGLQFPNYSSELNVNALELDDSALYLCASSFSGESNQPQHFGDGTRLSIL.

V usage is TRBV9 and J usage is TRBJ1-1, with D possibly TRBD1 on 6 matching bases. Germline CDR1 SGDLS, CDR2 YYNGEE. Trimming removed 2 bases from V and 4 bases from J, with 9 bases in between. The CDR3 has 13 residues. CDR3: CASSVGGLTEAFF. CDR3 DNA sequence: TGTGCCAGCAGCGTGGGGGGGCTCACTGAAGCTTTCTTT.

As DNA, the CDR3 is TGTGCCAGCAGTCTCTCCGGGACAGGGAGCACTGAAGCTTTCTTT. Translation: CASSLSGTGSTEAFF. V usage is TRBV28 and J usage is TRBJ1-1, with 9 nucleotides matching TRBD1. The CDR3 is made up of 15 amino acids. Germline trimming cut 5 bases from V and 4 bases from J; bases unmatched to any gene: 8. From germline, CDR1 is MDHEN and CDR2 SYDVKM.

The J gene is TRBJ2-4, the V gene TRBV7-9; possibly TRBD1 for D (5 bases). Looked up from germline, CDR1 is SEHNR and CDR2 is FQNEAQ (reference sequence). This CDR3 has 14 residues. V was cut by 2 bases and J by 7 bases, with 12 bases left in between. CDR3: CASSLTITGNIQYF. In DNA, the CDR3 is TGTGCCAGCAGCTTAACTATAACAGGCAACATTCAGTACTTC.

V usage is TRBV29-1 and J usage is TRBJ2-3; D may be TRBD2 (6 bases). Per germline, CDR1 SQVTM and CDR2 ANQGSEA. This CDR3 is built from 14 residues. V gave up 6 bases and J gave up 0 bases, with 13 bases separating them. The CDR3 coding sequence is TGCAGCGTCCGTGGGGGAGGTAGCACAGATACGCAGTATTTT. Protein product: CSVRGGGSTDTQYF.

This clone appeared a single time. The V gene is TRBV20-1, the J gene TRBJ2-5, with D hard to call. The germline CDR1 and CDR2 sequences are DFQATT and SNEGSKA (reference sequence). Trimming stripped 6 bases from V and 4 bases from J, with 6 bases between. The CDR3 extends over 10 amino acids. The DNA for the CDR3 is TGCAGTGCAGGAGTAGAGACCCAGTACTTC. This gives the protein CSAGVETQYF.

On this clone itself: One junction end does not reproduce the germline sequence, and a read error may be involved. The chain joins TRBV28 to TRBJ1-2; TRBD1 might be the D (6 bases). Germline V gives CDR1 MDHEN, CDR2 SYDVKM. This CDR3 spans 15 amino acids. This chain's CDR3 is CASILGGIRDGGYTF. The DNA for the CDR3 is TGTGCCAGCATTTTAGGGGGGATTCGGGATGGTGGCTACACCTTC.

This clone was recorded a few times. The genes are TRBV6-2 or TRBV6-3 and TRBJ2-7; the match to TRBD2 covers 12 bases. Germline V CDR1 and CDR2: MNHEY, SVGEGT. The CDR3 spans 14 residues. J lost 12 bases, V lost 4 bases, and 10 bases had no gene match. The CDR3 DNA is TGTGCCAGCAGTTTCAGACTAGCGGGAGAGCCTGGGTACTTC. Its translation: CASSFRLAGEPGYF.

The chain joins TRBV6-5 to TRBJ2-3; D might be TRBD1 (5 bases). V lost 6 bases and J lost 5, with 12 bases in between. This CDR3 spans 13 amino acids. From germline, CDR1 is MNHEY and CDR2 SVGAGI. The CDR3 is CASSPGFQDTQYF. In nucleotides, the CDR3 is TGTGCCAGCAGCCCAGGGTTTCAAGATACGCAGTATTTT.